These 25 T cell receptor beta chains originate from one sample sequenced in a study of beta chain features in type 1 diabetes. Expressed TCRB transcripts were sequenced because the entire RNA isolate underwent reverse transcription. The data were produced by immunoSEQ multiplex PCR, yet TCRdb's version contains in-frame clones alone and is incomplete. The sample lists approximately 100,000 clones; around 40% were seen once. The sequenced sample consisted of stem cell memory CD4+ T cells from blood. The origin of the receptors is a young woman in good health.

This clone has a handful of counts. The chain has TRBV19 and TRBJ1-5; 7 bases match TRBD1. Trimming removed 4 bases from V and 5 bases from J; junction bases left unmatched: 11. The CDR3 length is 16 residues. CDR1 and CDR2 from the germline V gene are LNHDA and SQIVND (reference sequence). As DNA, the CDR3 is TGTGCCAGTAGTAACCTCCTAGGAGGGGGCGATCAGCCCCAGCATTTT. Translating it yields CASSNLLGGGDQPQHF.

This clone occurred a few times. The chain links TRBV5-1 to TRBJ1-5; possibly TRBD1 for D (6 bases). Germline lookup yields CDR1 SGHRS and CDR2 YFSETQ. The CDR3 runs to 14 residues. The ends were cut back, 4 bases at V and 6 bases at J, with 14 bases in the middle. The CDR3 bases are TGCGCCAGCAGCGCAACCGGGACATCTCAGCCCCAGCATTTT. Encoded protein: CASSATGTSQPQHF.

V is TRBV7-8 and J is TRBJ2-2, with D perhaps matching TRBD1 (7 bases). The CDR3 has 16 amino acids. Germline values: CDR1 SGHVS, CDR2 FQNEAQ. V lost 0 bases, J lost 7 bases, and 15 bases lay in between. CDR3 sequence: CASSLAGGGLSGELFF. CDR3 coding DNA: TGTGCCAGCAGCTTAGCCGGAGGGGGCTTAAGCGGGGAGCTGTTTTTT.

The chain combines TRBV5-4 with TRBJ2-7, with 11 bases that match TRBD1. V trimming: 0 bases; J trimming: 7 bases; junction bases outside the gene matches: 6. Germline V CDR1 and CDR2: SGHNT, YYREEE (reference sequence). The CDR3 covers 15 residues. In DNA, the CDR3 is TGTGCCAGCAGCTTGGGGCGGACAGGGGGCTTGGAGCAGTACTTC. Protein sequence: CASSLGRTGGLEQYF. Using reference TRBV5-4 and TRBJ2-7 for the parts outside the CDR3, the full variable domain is ETGVTQSPTHLIKTRGQQVTLRCSSQSGHNTVSWYQQALGQGPQFIFQYYREEENGRGNFPPRFSGLQFPNYSSELNVNALELDDSALYLCASSLGRTGGLEQYFGPGTRLTVT.

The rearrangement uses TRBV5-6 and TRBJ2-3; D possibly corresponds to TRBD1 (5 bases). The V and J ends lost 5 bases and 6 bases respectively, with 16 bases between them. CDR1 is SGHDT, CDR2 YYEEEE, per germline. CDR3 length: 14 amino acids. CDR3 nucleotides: TGTGCCAGCAGGAAGATAGGGGAATGGGATACGCAGTATTTT. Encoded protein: CASRKIGEWDTQYF.

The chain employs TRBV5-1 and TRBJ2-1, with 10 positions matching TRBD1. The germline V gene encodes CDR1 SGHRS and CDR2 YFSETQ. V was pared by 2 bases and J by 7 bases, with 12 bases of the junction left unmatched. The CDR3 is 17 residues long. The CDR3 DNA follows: TGCGCCAGCAGCTTCGGTGACAGGGGGCTCACTTGGAATGAGCAGTTCTTC. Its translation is CASSFGDRGLTWNEQFF. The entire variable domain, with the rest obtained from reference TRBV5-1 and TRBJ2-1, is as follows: KAGVTQTPRYLIKTRGQQVTLSCSPISGHRSVSWYQQTPGQGLQFLFEYFSETQRNKGNFPGRFSGRQFSNSRSEMNVSTLELGDSALYLCASSFGDRGLTWNEQFFGPGTRLTVL.

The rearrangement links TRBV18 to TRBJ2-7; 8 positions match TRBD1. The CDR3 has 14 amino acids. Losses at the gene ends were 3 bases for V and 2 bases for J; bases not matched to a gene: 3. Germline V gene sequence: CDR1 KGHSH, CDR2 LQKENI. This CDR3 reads CASSPLDRAYEQYF. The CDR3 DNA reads TGTGCCAGCTCACCGCTGGACAGGGCCTACGAGCAGTACTTC.

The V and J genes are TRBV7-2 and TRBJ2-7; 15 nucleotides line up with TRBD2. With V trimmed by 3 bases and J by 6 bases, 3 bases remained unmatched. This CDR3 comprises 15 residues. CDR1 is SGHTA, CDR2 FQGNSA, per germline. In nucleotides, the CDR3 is TGTGCCAGCAGCTTGGGACTAGCGGGAGGCCTCGAGCAGTACTTC. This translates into CASSLGLAGGLEQYF.

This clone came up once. The CDR3 is CASSGGRAWAKNIQYF. CDR3 in DNA: TGTGCCAGCAGCGGCGGGAGGGCCTGGGCCAAAAACATTCAGTACTTC. V gene TRBV28 combines with J gene TRBJ2-4, with TRBD2 matching over 9 bases. Trimming cost V 6 bases and J 1 base; bases outside gene matches: 7. CDR3 length: 16 amino acids. Germline loops: CDR1 MDHEN, CDR2 SYDVKM.

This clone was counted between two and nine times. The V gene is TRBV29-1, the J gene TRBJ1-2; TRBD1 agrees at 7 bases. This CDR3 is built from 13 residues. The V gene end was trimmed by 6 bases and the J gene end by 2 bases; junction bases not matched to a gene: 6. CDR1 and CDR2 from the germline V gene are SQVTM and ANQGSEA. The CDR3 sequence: CSVDRQGNYGYTF. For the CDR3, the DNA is TGCAGCGTCGATAGACAGGGCAACTATGGCTACACCTTC.

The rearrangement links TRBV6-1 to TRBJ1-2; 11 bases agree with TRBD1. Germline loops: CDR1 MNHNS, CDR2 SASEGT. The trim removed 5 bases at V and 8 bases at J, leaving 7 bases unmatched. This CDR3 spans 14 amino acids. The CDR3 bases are TGTGCCAGCAGTCCCCCGGGACAGGGGGAAGGCTACACCTTC. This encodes CASSPPGQGEGYTF.

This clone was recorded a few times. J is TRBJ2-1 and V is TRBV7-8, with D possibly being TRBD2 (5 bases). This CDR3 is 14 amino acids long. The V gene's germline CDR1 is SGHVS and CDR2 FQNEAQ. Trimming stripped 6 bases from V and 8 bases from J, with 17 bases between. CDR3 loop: CASSKVASGDEQFF. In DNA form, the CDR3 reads TGTGCCAGCAGTAAAGTAGCGAGTGGGGATGAGCAGTTCTTC.

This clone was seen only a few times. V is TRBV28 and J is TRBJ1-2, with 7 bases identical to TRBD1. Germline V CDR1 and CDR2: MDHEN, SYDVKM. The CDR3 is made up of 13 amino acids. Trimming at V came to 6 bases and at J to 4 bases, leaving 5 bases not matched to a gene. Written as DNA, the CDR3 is TGTGCCAGCAGACCGGGACAGCTCTATGGCTACACCTTC. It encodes CASRPGQLYGYTF.

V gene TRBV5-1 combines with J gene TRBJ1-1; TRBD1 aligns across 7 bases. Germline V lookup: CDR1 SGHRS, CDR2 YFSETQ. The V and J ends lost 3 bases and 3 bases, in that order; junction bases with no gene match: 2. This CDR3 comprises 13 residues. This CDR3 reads CASSSDRDTEAFF. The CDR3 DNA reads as TGCGCCAGCAGCTCCGACAGGGACACTGAAGCTTTCTTT.

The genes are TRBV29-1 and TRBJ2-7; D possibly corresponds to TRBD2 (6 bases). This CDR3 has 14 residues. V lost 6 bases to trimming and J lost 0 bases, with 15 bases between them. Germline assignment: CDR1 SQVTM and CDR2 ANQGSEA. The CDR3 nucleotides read TGCAGCGTCCGGAGGGCGCTAAGCTCCTACGAGCAGTACTTC. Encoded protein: CSVRRALSSYEQYF.

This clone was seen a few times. The chain's CDR3 is CASSTRLAGPLPYEQYF. Here the CDR3 DNA reads TGTGCCAGCAGCACCAGACTAGCCGGACCGTTACCCTACGAGCAGTACTTC. V usage is TRBV7-9 and J usage is TRBJ2-7, with 7 bases identical to TRBD2. V gave up 5 bases and J gave up 2 bases; unmatched junction bases: 15. Per the germline V gene, CDR1 is SEHNR and CDR2 is FQNEAQ (reference sequence). This CDR3 region has 17 residues.

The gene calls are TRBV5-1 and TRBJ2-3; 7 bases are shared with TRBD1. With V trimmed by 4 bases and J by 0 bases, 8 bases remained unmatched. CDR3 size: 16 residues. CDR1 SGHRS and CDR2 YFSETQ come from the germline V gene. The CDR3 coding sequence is TGCGCCAGCAGCCAGGGGACAGCCTTTAGCACAGATACGCAGTATTTT. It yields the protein CASSQGTAFSTDTQYF. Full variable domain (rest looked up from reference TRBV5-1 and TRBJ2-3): KAGVTQTPRYLIKTRGQQVTLSCSPISGHRSVSWYQQTPGQGLQFLFEYFSETQRNKGNFPGRFSGRQFSNSRSEMNVSTLELGDSALYLCASSQGTAFSTDTQYFGPGTRLTVL.

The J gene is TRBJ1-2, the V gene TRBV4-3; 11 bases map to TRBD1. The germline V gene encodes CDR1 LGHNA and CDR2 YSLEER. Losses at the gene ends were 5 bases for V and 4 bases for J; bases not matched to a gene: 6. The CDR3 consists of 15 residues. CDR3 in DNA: TGCGCCAGCAGCGTCGGGACAGGGGGTGGCTATGGCTACACCTTC. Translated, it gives CASSVGTGGGYGYTF.

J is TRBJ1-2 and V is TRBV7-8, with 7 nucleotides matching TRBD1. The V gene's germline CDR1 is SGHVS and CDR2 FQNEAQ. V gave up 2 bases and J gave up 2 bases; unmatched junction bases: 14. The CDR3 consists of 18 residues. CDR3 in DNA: TGTGCCAGCAGCTTAAGCCTGCCGCCGGACAGGTGGAACTATGGCTACACCTTC. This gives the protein CASSLSLPPDRWNYGYTF.

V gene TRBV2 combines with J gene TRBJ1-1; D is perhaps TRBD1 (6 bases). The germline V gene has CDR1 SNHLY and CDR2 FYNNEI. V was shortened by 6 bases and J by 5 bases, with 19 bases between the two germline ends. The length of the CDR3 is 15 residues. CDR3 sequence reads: CASSGGAGMRTEAFF. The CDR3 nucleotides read TGTGCCAGCAGCGGGGGGGCAGGAATGAGAACTGAAGCTTTCTTT. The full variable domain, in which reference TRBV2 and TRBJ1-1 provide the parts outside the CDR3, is EPEVTQTPSHQVTQMGQEVILRCVPISNHLYFYWYRQILGQKVEFLVSFYNNEISEKSEIFDDQFSVERPDGSNFTLKIRSTKLEDSAMYFCASSGGAGMRTEAFFGQGTRLTVV.

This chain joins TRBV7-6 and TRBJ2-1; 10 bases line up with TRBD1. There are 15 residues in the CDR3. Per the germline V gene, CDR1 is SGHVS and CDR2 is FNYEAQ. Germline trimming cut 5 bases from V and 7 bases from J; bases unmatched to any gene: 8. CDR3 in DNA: TGTGCCAGCAGCCAGGGACAGGGGAGTTCGAATGAGCAGTTCTTC. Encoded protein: CASSQGQGSSNEQFF.

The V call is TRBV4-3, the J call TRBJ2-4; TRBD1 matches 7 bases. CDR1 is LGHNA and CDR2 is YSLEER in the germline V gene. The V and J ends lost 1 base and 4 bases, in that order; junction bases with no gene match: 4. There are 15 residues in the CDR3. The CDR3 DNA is TGCGCCAGCAGCCAAGCCCCGGGACAGAAAAACATTCAGTACTTC. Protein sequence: CASSQAPGQKNIQYF.

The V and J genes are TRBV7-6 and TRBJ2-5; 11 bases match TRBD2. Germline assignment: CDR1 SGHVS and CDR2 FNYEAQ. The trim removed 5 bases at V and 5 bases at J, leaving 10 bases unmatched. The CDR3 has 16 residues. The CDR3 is CASSQRLAGGSETQYF. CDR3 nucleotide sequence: TGTGCCAGCAGCCAAAGGCTAGCGGGAGGTTCGGAGACCCAGTACTTC.

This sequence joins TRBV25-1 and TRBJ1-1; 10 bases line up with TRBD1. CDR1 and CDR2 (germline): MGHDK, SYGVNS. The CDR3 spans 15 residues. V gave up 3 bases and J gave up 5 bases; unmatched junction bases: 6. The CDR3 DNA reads TGTGCCAGCAGTGACTCCGGGACAGGGGATACTGAAGCTTTCTTT. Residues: CASSDSGTGDTEAFF.

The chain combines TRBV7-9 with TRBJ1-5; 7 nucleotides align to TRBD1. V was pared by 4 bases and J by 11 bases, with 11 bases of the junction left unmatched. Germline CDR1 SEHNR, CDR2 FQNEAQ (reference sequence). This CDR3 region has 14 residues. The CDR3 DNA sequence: TGTGCCAGCAGCTCTGGACAGGCCAACAGGGCCCAGCATTTT. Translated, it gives CASSSGQANRAQHF.